The rows below give T cell receptor beta chains drawn from one sample of a study of T cell clusters in autoimmune cytopenias. With the multiplex PCR reads reprocessed, TCRdb shows one record per CDR3 protein and no DNA. This repertoire comprises 6,500 to 10,000 distinct CDR3 sequences; its ten largest clones make up 5.4%. The sequencing sample was made of peripheral blood. The source of these receptors is a human donor with an autoimmune cytopenia or autoimmune hepatitis (not recorded which). The CDR3 runs from the conserved cysteine through the conserved F or W. Clone size is shown for a subset of rows, as once, few, many or a class of expanded clone.

clone size: medium-sized
V gene: TRBV6-1
J gene: TRBJ1-4
CDR3 protein: CASSEIGRGWEKLFF

clone size: NA
V gene: TRBV20-1
J gene: TRBJ1-2
CDR3 protein: CSPTGRGNYGYTF

clone size: medium-sized
V gene: TRBV19
J gene: TRBJ2-3
CDR3 protein: CASTLRGLAKYRTDTQYF

clone size: NA
V gene: TRBV18
J gene: TRBJ2-1
CDR3 protein: CASSNIGTGSYNEQFF

clone size: NA
V gene: TRBV19
J gene: TRBJ1-1
CDR3 protein: CASSPPGTGNTEAFF

clone size: medium-sized
V gene: TRBV30
J gene: TRBJ1-5
CDR3 protein: CAWSVGGAIQPQHF

clone size: medium-sized
V gene: TRBV11-1
J gene: TRBJ2-5
CDR3 protein: CASSPREGGETQYF

clone size: medium-sized
V gene: TRBV30
J gene: TRBJ1-5
CDR3 protein: CAWSVQGNQPQHF

clone size: medium-sized
V gene: TRBV11-1
J gene: TRBJ2-5
CDR3 protein: CASSLWAIQETQYF

clone size: NA
V gene: TRBV2
J gene: TRBJ2-7
CDR3 protein: CASSDRVGEQYF

clone size: NA
V gene: TRBV20-1
J gene: TRBJ2-2
CDR3 protein: CSARDSWRANTGELFF

clone size: medium-sized
V gene: TRBV18
J gene: TRBJ1-4
CDR3 protein: CASKTGGTTNEKLFF

clone size: NA
V gene: TRBV6-6
J gene: TRBJ1-5
CDR3 protein: CASSFRGSNQPQHF

clone size: medium-sized
V gene: TRBV6-5
J gene: TRBJ2-3
CDR3 protein: CASSVGRRTDTQYF

clone size: medium-sized
V gene: TRBV30
J gene: TRBJ1-5
CDR3 protein: CAWSEGQGTTQPQHF

clone size: large
V gene: TRBV19
J gene: TRBJ2-6
CDR3 protein: CASSKGGPQRPGANVLTF

clone size: NA
V gene: TRBV5-1
J gene: TRBJ2-3
CDR3 protein: CASSPGEAGGPDTQYF

clone size: NA
V gene: TRBV5-1
J gene: TRBJ2-1
CDR3 protein: CASSLDRSPLVHEQFF

clone size: NA
V gene: TRBV12-3/TRBV12-4
J gene: TRBJ1-3
CDR3 protein: CASSFYTAGNTIYF

clone size: NA
V gene: TRBV30
J gene: TRBJ1-1
CDR3 protein: CAWSHRGWRNTEAFF

clone size: medium-sized
V gene: TRBV29-1
J gene: TRBJ1-2
CDR3 protein: CSVAVGYGYTF

clone size: medium-sized
V gene: TRBV19
J gene: TRBJ2-3
CDR3 protein: CASRWGSADTQYF

clone size: NA
V gene: TRBV20-1
J gene: TRBJ2-1
CDR3 protein: CSARDPKREVEQFF

clone size: NA
V gene: TRBV5-1
J gene: TRBJ1-6
CDR3 protein: CASSLAGADNSPLHF

clone size: NA
V gene: TRBV6-4
J gene: TRBJ2-1
CDR3 protein: CASSRASGTYNEQFF

clone size: medium-sized
V gene: TRBV19
J gene: TRBJ1-5
CDR3 protein: CASLGALGTDSNQPQHF

clone size: NA
V gene: TRBV18
J gene: TRBJ2-5
CDR3 protein: CASSPWTVEETQYF

clone size: NA
V gene: TRBV19
J gene: TRBJ1-4
CDR3 protein: CASRALGNEKLFF

clone size: NA
V gene: TRBV19
J gene: TRBJ1-2
CDR3 protein: CASSHGTVGGGYTF

clone size: NA
V gene: TRBV5-6
J gene: TRBJ1-5
CDR3 protein: CASSLGRQGSVQPQHF

clone size: NA
V gene: TRBV12-3/TRBV12-4
J gene: TRBJ1-5
CDR3 protein: CASSPTGTSYQPQHF

clone size: medium-sized
V gene: TRBV18
J gene: TRBJ2-1
CDR3 protein: CASSPLSSGGKKGSNEQFF

clone size: NA
V gene: TRBV30
J gene: TRBJ1-3
CDR3 protein: CAWSPFMAPSGNTIYF

clone size: NA
V gene: TRBV28
J gene: TRBJ1-5
CDR3 protein: CASKGGSQPQHF

clone size: NA
V gene: TRBV27
J gene: TRBJ1-6
CDR3 protein: CASSLSGPSPLHF

clone size: NA
V gene: TRBV27
J gene: TRBJ2-1
CDR3 protein: CASMDSTNSNEQFF

clone size: NA
V gene: TRBV5-6
J gene: TRBJ1-1
CDR3 protein: CASSLEFTEAFF

clone size: NA
V gene: TRBV7-3
J gene: TRBJ1-6
CDR3 protein: CASSPRQGKSPLHF

clone size: NA
V gene: TRBV6-2/TRBV6-3
J gene: TRBJ1-6
CDR3 protein: CASRDGGRLSPLHF

clone size: NA
V gene: TRBV12-3/TRBV12-4
J gene: TRBJ2-2
CDR3 protein: CASSSTANTGELFF

clone size: medium-sized
V gene: TRBV6-5
J gene: TRBJ2-5
CDR3 protein: CASSYGLAGRETQYF

clone size: NA
V gene: TRBV6-1
J gene: TRBJ1-6
CDR3 protein: CATSWGLNSPLHF

clone size: medium-sized
V gene: TRBV15
J gene: TRBJ2-2
CDR3 protein: CATSRDSGGGTGELFF

clone size: medium-sized
V gene: TRBV19
J gene: TRBJ2-5
CDR3 protein: CASSMFAGSDGMGTQYF

clone size: medium-sized
V gene: TRBV29-1
J gene: TRBJ2-7
CDR3 protein: CSVRLAGVGGQYF

clone size: NA
V gene: TRBV12-3/TRBV12-4
J gene: TRBJ1-4
CDR3 protein: CASSSSGLSGDEKLFF

clone size: medium-sized
V gene: TRBV19
J gene: TRBJ2-7
CDR3 protein: CASRKTAQGGYEQYF

clone size: medium-sized
V gene: TRBV5-6
J gene: TRBJ1-2
CDR3 protein: CASSGTGGTHGYTF

clone size: NA
V gene: TRBV5-1
J gene: TRBJ1-2
CDR3 protein: CASRLQGEHGYTF

clone size: medium-sized
V gene: TRBV6-1
J gene: TRBJ2-5
CDR3 protein: CASSEGGRETQYF

clone size: NA
V gene: TRBV5-6
J gene: TRBJ2-7
CDR3 protein: CASRHRGTTYEQYF

clone size: medium-sized
V gene: TRBV29-1
J gene: TRBJ2-3
CDR3 protein: CSVEDIYYTDTQYF

clone size: NA
V gene: TRBV6-4
J gene: TRBJ2-4
CDR3 protein: CATLFPVAKNIQYF

clone size: medium-sized
V gene: TRBV5-4
J gene: TRBJ1-6
CDR3 protein: CASSRGQGANSPLHF